The entry below gives a single T cell receptor (beta chain) sequence along with its context. Its antigen remains unidentified. Enrolled ophthalmopathy patients presented with a Clinical Activity Score of at least 3, a NOSPECS grade of at least 4, and disease duration under 3 months. CDR3 length equals 14 residues. The V segment lost 7 bases and the J segment 6 bases; nucleotides outside the gene matches: 11. Looked up from germline, CDR1 is MDHEN and CDR2 is SYDVKM. The sample belongs to a study of T cells in Graves' hyperthyroidism and ophthalmopathy. General study points: Most thyroid clonotypes that were expanded above 0.001 also turned up in blood. In validation, the model predicted ophthalmopathy. These predictions came a median 6.5 months before onset.

Regions amplified from RNA transcripts were the TCR beta CDR3 regions. In the first-round RT-PCR of the TCR CDR3, the HTBI primer set was used. In TCRdb, the multiplex PCR reads were re-called with MiXCR into one record per CDR3 protein. Among approximately 400,000 distinct CDR3 sequences listed, about an eighth were seen once. Sequences were obtained from blood. This clonotype was obtained from a man aged 50 to 59 with Graves' ophthalmopathy. The chain employs TRBV28 and TRBJ2-7; 8 bases match TRBD2. CDR3 region: CASTPGGGGFEQYF. As DNA, the CDR3 is TGTGCCAGCACCCCGGGGGGGGGAGGGTTCGAGCAGTACTTC.